These 30 T cell receptor beta chains were sequenced from one sample in a study of T cells in Graves' hyperthyroidism and ophthalmopathy. Amplified TCR beta CDR3 regions derived from RNA transcripts. TCR CDR3 regions were first amplified by RT-PCR with HTBI primers. One entry per CDR3 protein, called by TCRdb with MiXCR from the multiplex PCR reads. The top ten clones hold about 13% of a sample with hundreds of thousands of distinct CDR3 sequences, approximately 14% of them seen once. The sequenced sample consisted of blood. These receptors originate from a man between 18 and 35 years old with Graves' ophthalmopathy.

This clonotype was seen many times. V gene TRBV3-1 combines with J gene TRBJ1-1, with D tentatively TRBD1 (5 bases). The CDR3 runs to 12 residues. The germline V gene has CDR1 LGHDT and CDR2 YNNKEL (reference sequence). V was pared by 4 bases and J by 5 bases, with 8 bases between. The CDR3 loop is CASSLRETEAFF. The CDR3 region has the DNA TGTGCCAGCAGCCTCAGGGAGACTGAAGCTTTCTTT.

This clonotype was picked up many times. The V call is TRBV12-3 or TRBV12-4, the J call TRBJ2-7, with D possibly being TRBD1 (5 bases). The CDR3 is 13 residues long. V was pared by 6 bases and J by 2 bases, with 11 bases between. This CDR3 reads CASRQGQAYEQYF. CDR3 DNA sequence: TGTGCCAGCAGACAAGGACAAGCCTACGAGCAGTACTTC.

This clonotype has ten or more counts. The chain employs TRBV6-1 and TRBJ1-1, with TRBD1 matching over 9 bases. Germline V gives CDR1 MNHNS, CDR2 SASEGT. This CDR3 spans 14 amino acids. J lost 4 bases, V lost 6 bases, and 6 bases had no gene match. The CDR3: CASSLGQGSTEAFF. The CDR3 DNA reads as TGTGCCAGCAGCCTGGGACAGGGAAGCACTGAAGCTTTCTTT.

This clonotype was seen many times. This chain connects TRBV30 to TRBJ2-7; 8 bases are a match to TRBD2. CDR1 and CDR2 from the germline V gene are GTSNPN and SVGIG (reference sequence). CDR3 length: 14 residues. The trim removed 0 bases at V and 2 bases at J, leaving 3 bases unmatched. Here the CDR3 reads CAWSVYGGAYEQYF. The CDR3 bases are TGTGCCTGGAGTGTATACGGGGGGGCCTACGAGCAGTACTTC.

This clonotype was observed many times. The chain recombines TRBV24-1 with TRBJ2-2; 7 bases map to TRBD1. This CDR3 is built from 17 residues. J lost 5 bases, V lost 3 bases, and 11 bases had no gene match. The V gene's germline CDR1 is KGHDR and CDR2 SFDVKD. The CDR3 reads CATSDPGDSLGTGELFF. CDR3 sequence (DNA): TGTGCCACCAGTGATCCTGGGGACAGCTTGGGGACCGGGGAGCTGTTTTTT.

The chain recombines TRBV6-1 with TRBJ2-1, with D tentatively TRBD1 or TRBD2 (5 bases each). CDR1 is MNHNS, CDR2 SASEGT, per germline. The CDR3 sequence is 15 residues long. V gave up 5 bases and J gave up 1 base, with 12 bases separating them. The CDR3 nucleotides are TGTGCCAGCAGTCTCCGGGACCTATCCTACAATGAGCAGTTCTTC. Protein: CASSLRDLSYNEQFF.

This clonotype was seen only a few times. The CDR3 reads CASSDQDSYEQYF. The CDR3 bases are TGTGCCAGCAGTGACCAGGACAGCTACGAGCAGTACTTC. This chain links TRBV25-1 with TRBJ2-7; a possible D gene is TRBD1 (6 bases). Trimming removed 3 bases at V and 3 bases at J, with 9 bases between. CDR1 is MGHDK and CDR2 is SYGVNS in the germline V gene. The CDR3 contains 13 residues.

This clonotype showed up just once. The junction departs from germline at one end; a sequencing error may be responsible. The gene calls are TRBV6-2 or TRBV6-3 and TRBJ2-7; 8 bases match TRBD2. Looked up from germline, CDR1 is MNHEY and CDR2 is SVGEGT. There are 15 residues in the CDR3. The CDR3 coding sequence is TGTGCCAGCAGCCCTACCACTAGCGGCGCCTACGAGCGGTACTTC. Translating it yields CASSPTTSGAYERYF.

This clonotype was observed many times. This chain connects TRBV10-3 to TRBJ2-5; D gene unclear. The germline gives CDR1 ENHRY, CDR2 SYGVKD. This CDR3 has 11 residues. Trimming shortened V by 6 bases and J by 1 base, and 3 bases separated the two germline ends. The CDR3 loop is CAISAQETQYF. CDR3 DNA: TGTGCCATCAGCGCCCAAGAGACCCAGTACTTC.

This clonotype showed up many times. V gene TRBV5-1 combines with J gene TRBJ1-1; a weak D match, TRBD1 (5 bases). The CDR3 has 14 amino acids. CDR1 and CDR2 (germline): SGHRS, YFSETQ. Between the trimmed V and J ends, which lost 3 bases and 2 bases, there was a span of 11 bases. The CDR3 here is CASSSGLTNTEAFF. Written as DNA, the CDR3 is TGCGCCAGCAGCTCGGGACTGACAAACACTGAAGCTTTCTTT.

A remark on this clonotype: Mismatch with germline at one junction end may stem from a read error. V and J are TRBV19 and TRBJ1-2, with unresolved D. CDR1 is LNHDA and CDR2 is SQIVND in the germline V gene (reference sequence). The CDR3 is 12 residues long. The CDR3 spells CACTANPYDYTF. For the CDR3, the DNA is TGTGCCTGTACAGCGAACCCCTATGACTACACCTTC.

The table lists this clonotype with many counts. The chain combines TRBV12-3 or TRBV12-4 with TRBJ2-1; D gene unclear. This CDR3 has 13 amino acids. V was clipped by 2 bases and J by 8 bases, with 10 bases between them. In DNA, the CDR3 is TGTGCCAGCAGTTTATGGGCGAAGTATGAGCAGTTCTTC. This sequence encodes CASSLWAKYEQFF.

The rearrangement links TRBV30 to TRBJ1-2, with 7 bases matching TRBD1. Germline V CDR1 and CDR2: GTSNPN, SVGIG (reference sequence). CDR3 length: 15 amino acids. V shed 3 bases and J 1 base; nucleotides not matched to a gene: 8. CDR3 sequence (DNA): TGTGCCTGGAGGCTCGCAGGGGGTCTTAACTATGGCTACACCTTC. Its translation: CAWRLAGGLNYGYTF.

This clonotype has a count of ten or more. V is TRBV18 and J is TRBJ2-7; maybe TRBD2 (6 bases). With 4 bases removed from V and 5 bases from J, the gap between germline ends came to 18 bases. The CDR3 totals 15 residues. Germline CDR1 reads KGHSH; CDR2 reads LQKENI. For the CDR3, the DNA is TGTGCCAGCTCACAGGTAGCGGTTGGCGGCGACGAGCAGTACTTC. Protein sequence: CASSQVAVGGDEQYF.

This clonotype was recorded many times. The chain couples TRBV20-1 to TRBJ2-7; 13 bases are shared with TRBD2. Trimming cost V 5 bases and J 2 bases; bases outside gene matches: 3. This CDR3 is 14 amino acids long. Germline-derived CDR1 and CDR2 are DFQATT and SNEGSKA (reference sequence). The CDR3 coding sequence is TGCAGTGCTGAAACTAGCGGGGGGGCCTACGAGCAGTACTTC. It is translated as CSAETSGGAYEQYF.

This clonotype was counted many times. The chain couples TRBV19 to TRBJ2-3; 11 bases match TRBD1. CDR1 and CDR2 from the germline V gene are LNHDA and SQIVND (reference sequence). V was pared by 5 bases and J by 6 bases, with 7 bases of the junction left unmatched. The CDR3 is 15 residues long. The CDR3 loop reads CASSPWTGGGDTQYF. In nucleotides, the CDR3 is TGTGCCAGTAGTCCGTGGACAGGGGGCGGTGATACGCAGTATTTT.

This clonotype occurred many times. This chain connects TRBV20-1 to TRBJ2-7, with a tentative D call TRBD1 (5 bases). Per the germline V gene, CDR1 is DFQATT and CDR2 is SNEGSKA (reference sequence). Trimming stripped 3 bases from V and 4 bases from J, with 16 bases between. This CDR3 contains 14 residues. For the CDR3, the DNA is TGCAGTGCTAGGGTTGTTAGGGGCCCGTACGAGCAGTACTTC. Its protein product is CSARVVRGPYEQYF.

The chain uses TRBV6-5 and TRBJ1-1; 9 nucleotides align to TRBD1. CDR1 and CDR2 from the germline V gene are MNHEY and SVGAGI. This CDR3 comprises 18 residues. Unmatched junction bases numbered 16, after V lost 0 bases and J lost 8 bases. The CDR3 bases are TGTGCCAGCAGTTACTCGATAGGGACAGGGTCCCCGGGGACCGAAGCTTTCTTT. It codes for CASSYSIGTGSPGTEAFF.

The rearrangement uses TRBV6-1 and TRBJ2-4; TRBD1 matches at 9 bases. Unmatched junction bases numbered 17, after V lost 5 bases and J lost 9 bases. The germline V gene has CDR1 MNHNS and CDR2 SASEGT. CDR3 length: 17 residues. The CDR3 region is CASSYYLTGGWGPIQYF. The CDR3 coding sequence is TGTGCCAGCAGTTATTACCTGACAGGGGGGTGGGGTCCCATTCAGTACTTC.

This clonotype was detected only a few times. This chain connects TRBV6-1 to TRBJ2-7; 8 bases are a match to TRBD1. CDR1 is MNHNS and CDR2 is SASEGT in the germline V gene. CDR3 length: 15 residues. Losses at the gene ends were 6 bases for V and 2 bases for J; bases not matched to a gene: 9. The CDR3 loop is CASSRKDRVTYEQYF. CDR3 DNA sequence: TGTGCCAGCAGCCGGAAGGACAGGGTTACCTACGAGCAGTACTTC.

This clonotype came up many times. CDR3 in DNA: TGTGCCAGCAGCTTAGCGAGTGAGGGTCAGAAGCAGTTCTTC. Translation gives CASSLASEGQKQFF. J is TRBJ2-1 and V is TRBV7-6; TRBD2 might be the D (5 bases). Germline CDR1 SGHVS, CDR2 FNYEAQ. This CDR3 comprises 14 residues. V shed 0 bases and J shed 11 bases, with 14 bases lying between them.

This clonotype was picked up many times. The CDR3 DNA sequence: TGTGCCAGCCGGCGGGAGGGGAGTTATAACACTGAAGCTTTCTTT. The encoded protein is CASRREGSYNTEAFF. This sequence joins TRBV6-1 and TRBJ1-1; weak D call: TRBD1 (5 bases). The CDR3 is made up of 15 amino acids. Looked up from germline, CDR1 is MNHNS and CDR2 is SASEGT. The V end was cut by 8 bases, the J end by 2 bases, with 18 bases between.

This clonotype has only a few counts. CDR3 protein: CASSFGRVYGYTF. In DNA, the CDR3 is TGTGCCAGCAGTTTTGGCAGGGTCTATGGCTACACCTTC. This chain connects TRBV12-3 or TRBV12-4 to TRBJ1-2; weak D call: TRBD1 (5 bases). The CDR3 has 13 residues. The V gene lost 3 bases and the J gene lost 4 bases, with 9 bases spanning the gap.

This clonotype was observed many times. This chain connects TRBV3-1 to TRBJ2-1; no definite D call. Looked up from germline, CDR1 is LGHDT and CDR2 is YNNKEL (reference sequence). The CDR3 totals 11 residues. The ends were cut back, 7 bases at V and 8 bases at J, with 9 bases in the middle. This chain's CDR3 is CASMGIDEQFF. DNA for the CDR3: TGTGCCAGCATGGGGATCGATGAGCAGTTCTTC.

This clonotype has only a few counts. This chain connects TRBV19 to TRBJ1-1, with 7 bases matching TRBD1. J lost 0 bases, V lost 8 bases, and 3 bases had no gene match. This CDR3 has 13 amino acids. Germline V gene lookup returns CDR1 LNHDA and CDR2 SQIVND (reference sequence). CDR3 protein: CASWDSMNTEAFF. In nucleotides, the CDR3 is TGTGCCAGTTGGGACAGCATGAACACTGAAGCTTTCTTT.

This clonotype was found many times. V usage is TRBV9 and J usage is TRBJ2-1, with 7 bases identical to TRBD2. This CDR3 has 13 amino acids. After removal of 3 bases from V and 3 bases from J, the junction contained 0 bases not matched to a gene. Germline V gene sequence: CDR1 SGDLS, CDR2 YYNGEE. The CDR3 nucleotides are TGTGCCAGCAGCGGCGGGGGCTACAATGAGCAGTTCTTC. Residues: CASSGGGYNEQFF. The variable domain in full, with the rest retrieved from reference TRBV9 and TRBJ2-1, is DSGVTQTPKHLITATGQRVTLRCSPRSGDLSVYWYQQSLDQGLQFLIQYYNGEERAKGNILERFSAQQFPDLHSELNLSSLELGDSALYFCASSGGGYNEQFFGPGTRLTVL.

This clonotype was seen many times. V gene TRBV12-3 or TRBV12-4 combines with J gene TRBJ2-4, with D maybe TRBD2 (5 bases). This CDR3 region has 15 residues. V was shortened by 7 bases and J by 0 bases, with 13 bases between the two germline ends. The CDR3 DNA reads as TGTGCCAGCAAGGAGGCTGGACTAGCCAAAAACATTCAGTACTTC. It encodes CASKEAGLAKNIQYF.

This clonotype occurred many times. Here the CDR3 DNA reads TGCGCCAGCAGTTATTCTCAGGACACACCCGAGCAGTACTTC. Its translation: CASSYSQDTPEQYF. The chain is built from TRBV5-1 and TRBJ2-7; perhaps TRBD1 as D (5 bases). This CDR3 has 14 amino acids. Germline assignment: CDR1 SGHRS and CDR2 YFSETQ. V dropped 5 bases and J dropped 6 bases, with 18 bases sitting between them.

The table lists this clonotype with a few counts. CDR3 sequence: CSARLTGGPNQPQHF. The CDR3 coding sequence is TGCAGTGCTAGGTTGACAGGGGGCCCAAATCAGCCCCAGCATTTT. The chain uses TRBV20-1 and TRBJ1-5, with 10 bases matching TRBD1. Germline CDR1 is DFQATT and CDR2 is SNEGSKA (reference sequence). J gave up 4 bases and V 3 bases, and 6 bases lay outside the gene matches. This CDR3 region has 15 residues.

Many counts were recorded for this clonotype. The chain employs TRBV27 and TRBJ2-2; no clear D. Germline V gene lookup returns CDR1 MNHEY and CDR2 SMNVEV (reference sequence). The germline V and J ends were trimmed by 3 bases and 8 bases, with 7 bases remaining between them. This CDR3 has 12 residues. The DNA of the CDR3 is TGTGCCAGCAGTTTTGGTCCAGGGGAGCTGTTTTTT. As protein: CASSFGPGELFF.